The next 24 T cell receptor beta chains were all read from a single sample in a study of T cells in Graves' hyperthyroidism and ophthalmopathy. RNA transcripts provided the source from which TCR beta CDR3 regions were amplified. RT-PCR in the first round (using the HTBI primer set) targeted the TCR CDR3. MiXCR was run by TCRdb on the multiplex PCR reads, yielding one entry per CDR3 protein. In the table there are hundreds of thousands of distinct CDR3 sequences, roughly 14% of which are singletons. Sequenced sample: blood. All receptors come from a man younger than 35 with Graves' ophthalmopathy.

The sample holds many counts of this clonotype. The chain couples TRBV7-9 to TRBJ2-3, with 8 bases fitting TRBD2. J was trimmed by 1 base and V by 8 bases; bases with no gene match: 14. CDR1 SEHNR and CDR2 FQNEAQ come from the germline V gene (reference sequence). The CDR3 totals 17 residues. The CDR3 loop is CASSSRAAGGRTDTQYF. In nucleotides, the CDR3 is TGTGCCAGCTCTTCCCGCGCGGCGGGGGGCCGCACAGATACGCAGTATTTT.

This clonotype was seen ten or more times. CDR3 in amino acids: CASSEQENTEAFF. The DNA of the CDR3 is TGTGCCAGCAGTGAACAGGAGAACACTGAAGCTTTCTTT. The V and J genes are TRBV7-2 and TRBJ1-1, with D perhaps matching TRBD1 (5 bases). This CDR3 region has 13 residues. Trimming left V 6 bases short and J 1 base short, with 9 bases between. CDR1 is SGHTA, CDR2 FQGNSA, per germline. Filled out from reference TRBV7-2 and TRBJ1-1, the complete variable domain reads GAGVSQSPSNKVTEKGKDVELRCDPISGHTALYWYRQSLGQGLEFLIYFQGNSAPDKSGLPSDRFSAERTGGSVSTLTIQRTQQEDSAVYLCASSEQENTEAFFGQGTRLTVV.

This clonotype has at least ten counts. This chain uses TRBV27 with TRBJ1-5; TRBD1 might be the D (5 bases). Trimming removed 4 bases from V and 2 bases from J, with 9 bases in between. The CDR3 is 14 amino acids. CDR1 and CDR2 (germline): MNHEY, SMNVEV (reference sequence). The CDR3 spells CASSYQGGNQPQHF. The CDR3 bases are TGTGCCAGCAGTTACCAGGGCGGCAATCAGCCCCAGCATTTT.

This clonotype was counted at least ten times. The chain carries TRBV6-1 and TRBJ1-2; D not resolved. CDR3 length equals 14 residues. Looked up from germline, CDR1 is MNHNS and CDR2 is SASEGT. V lost 6 bases to trimming and J lost 2 bases, with 13 bases between them. The chain's CDR3 is CASSRVGSNYGYTF. The DNA for the CDR3 is TGTGCCAGCAGCCGCGTGGGAAGCAACTATGGCTACACCTTC.

This clonotype was seen many times. The CDR3 nucleotides are TGTGCCAGCAGCGTACGGGCAGGGGTGAGCTATGGCTACACCTTC. It specifies CASSVRAGVSYGYTF. The gene calls are TRBV9 and TRBJ1-2; tentatively, D is TRBD1 (6 bases). The CDR3 contains 15 residues. Germline V lookup: CDR1 SGDLS, CDR2 YYNGEE. The germline V and J ends were trimmed by 1 base and 4 bases, with 14 bases remaining between them.

This clonotype was seen a handful of times. This chain joins TRBV24-1 and TRBJ2-1, with D perhaps matching TRBD2 (6 bases). Between the trimmed V and J ends, which lost 0 bases and 9 bases, there was a span of 11 bases. The CDR3 runs 14 residues. Looked up from germline, CDR1 is KGHDR and CDR2 is SFDVKD. The CDR3 DNA reads TGTGCCACCAGTGATTTGACTAGCATTGCTGAGCAGTTCTTC. The encoded protein is CATSDLTSIAEQFF.

Here the CDR3 reads CASSRRGQQNLNYGYTF. In nucleotides, the CDR3 is TGTGCCAGTAGTAGAAGGGGACAGCAAAACCTAAACTATGGCTACACCTTC. The chain is built from TRBV19 and TRBJ1-2; 7 bases line up with TRBD1. The CDR3 contains 17 residues. Per the germline V gene, CDR1 is LNHDA and CDR2 is SQIVND (reference sequence). The V and J ends lost 4 bases and 2 bases, in that order; junction bases with no gene match: 13. Filled out from reference TRBV19 and TRBJ1-2, the complete variable domain reads DGGITQSPKYLFRKEGQNVTLSCEQNLNHDAMYWYRQDPGQGLRLIYYSQIVNDFQKGDIAEGYSVSREKKESFPLTVTSAQKNPTAFYLCASSRRGQQNLNYGYTFGSGTRLTVV.

This clonotype was picked up a small number of times. The CDR3 protein is CASSDRDREEKLFF. The CDR3, as DNA: TGTGCCAGCAGCGACCGGGACAGGGAGGAAAAACTGTTTTTT. This chain links TRBV9 with TRBJ1-4, with TRBD1 matching over 9 bases. The CDR3 is 14 residues long. With V trimmed by 3 bases and J by 8 bases, 5 bases remained unmatched. CDR1 SGDLS and CDR2 YYNGEE come from the germline V gene.

At least ten counts were recorded for this clonotype. The rearrangement joins TRBV11-3 to TRBJ1-1; D not certain. CDR3 size: 13 residues. Germline V gene lookup returns CDR1 SGHNT and CDR2 YENEEA. The ends were cut back, 3 bases at V and 1 base at J, with 6 bases in the middle. The CDR3 here is CASSFHENTEAFF. CDR3 DNA sequence: TGTGCCAGCAGCTTCCATGAGAACACTGAAGCTTTCTTT. The full variable domain, completed using reference TRBV11-3 and TRBJ1-1, is EAGVVQSPRYKIIEKKQPVAFWCNPISGHNTLYWYLQNLGQGPELLIRYENEEAVDDSQLPKDRFSAERLKGVDSTLKIQPAELGDSAVYLCASSFHENTEAFFGQGTRLTVV.

CDR3 nucleotides: TGTGCCAGCTCATTCCAGGGAGGTAATTCACCCCTCCACTTT. Translation gives CASSFQGGNSPLHF. V and J are TRBV18 and TRBJ1-6; maybe TRBD1 (5 bases). V was trimmed by 5 bases and J by 6 bases, leaving 11 bases between them. The CDR3 is 14 residues long. The V gene's germline CDR1 is KGHSH and CDR2 LQKENI.

This clonotype has a count of ten or more. The chain is built from TRBV9 and TRBJ2-1; 8 bases agree with TRBD2. The CDR3 covers 16 residues. Germline CDR1 and CDR2: SGDLS and YYNGEE. The V gene end was trimmed by 1 base and the J gene end by 7 bases; junction bases not matched to a gene: 10. The CDR3 reads CASSVQAGAFGNEQFF. The CDR3 region has the DNA TGTGCCAGCAGCGTACAAGCGGGGGCATTCGGGAATGAGCAGTTCTTC. The whole variable domain, remainder taken from reference TRBV9 and TRBJ2-1, is DSGVTQTPKHLITATGQRVTLRCSPRSGDLSVYWYQQSLDQGLQFLIQYYNGEERAKGNILERFSAQQFPDLHSELNLSSLELGDSALYFCASSVQAGAFGNEQFFGPGTRLTVL.

V gene TRBV27 combines with J gene TRBJ2-4, with D maybe TRBD2 (6 bases). In germline, CDR1 is MNHEY, CDR2 SMNVEV (reference sequence). V was cut by 1 base and J by 1 base, with 14 bases left in between. This CDR3 comprises 17 residues. The CDR3 DNA reads as TGTGCCAGCAGTTTATGGGGGGAGGCGCCGGCCAAAAACATTCAGTACTTC. As protein: CASSLWGEAPAKNIQYF.

This clonotype was counted many times. This rearrangement joins TRBV4-1 to TRBJ2-1; 8 bases are a match to TRBD2. The CDR3 runs to 16 residues. Germline CDR1 MGHRA, CDR2 YSYEKL. V was pared by 4 bases and J by 5 bases, with 10 bases of the junction left unmatched. The CDR3 DNA reads TGCGCCAGCAGCCCCGAGACTAGCGTCGCAAACAATGAGCAGTTCTTC. It codes for CASSPETSVANNEQFF.

This clonotype was seen many times. The J gene is TRBJ2-7, the V gene TRBV6-1, with 11 bases identical to TRBD1. Germline V gene lookup returns CDR1 MNHNS and CDR2 SASEGT. J was trimmed by 5 bases and V by 8 bases; bases with no gene match: 8. This CDR3 has 14 residues. For the CDR3, the DNA is TGTGCCAGCGCTCGTAGGGACAGGGGGAACGAGCAGTACTTC. This sequence encodes CASARRDRGNEQYF.

The rearrangement uses TRBV4-2 and TRBJ2-5; TRBD1 is a possible D gene (8 bases). Per germline, CDR1 LGHNA and CDR2 YNFKEQ. The V end was cut by 7 bases, the J end by 4 bases, with 19 bases between. This CDR3 has 15 residues. The CDR3 sequence: CASTTGGGGRETQYF. The CDR3 bases are TGTGCCAGCACCACAGGGGGGGGGGGCAGAGAGACCCAGTACTTC.

The chain recombines TRBV4-3 with TRBJ1-1; D unclear. The V end lost 0 bases, the J end lost 1 base, and 9 bases lay between the germline ends. The CDR3 is 15 residues long. Germline-derived CDR1 and CDR2 are LGHNA and YSLEER. DNA of the CDR3: TGCGCCAGCAGCCAAGAGTCCCTAAGGAACACTGAAGCTTTCTTT. This gives the protein CASSQESLRNTEAFF.

The chain has TRBV19 and TRBJ1-5; 7 bases line up with TRBD1. With V trimmed by 7 bases and J by 4 bases, 7 bases remained unmatched. The CDR3 is made up of 14 amino acids. Germline values: CDR1 LNHDA, CDR2 SQIVND (reference sequence). The CDR3: CASNGGTVNQPQHF. The CDR3 nucleotides read TGTGCCAGTAACGGCGGGACAGTAAATCAGCCCCAGCATTTT.

This clonotype showed up many times. This chain links TRBV27 with TRBJ1-6; D perhaps matches TRBD1 (5 bases). CDR1 is MNHEY and CDR2 is SMNVEV in the germline V gene (reference sequence). The CDR3 sequence is 15 residues long. V shed 4 bases and J shed 9 bases, with 16 bases lying between them. This chain's CDR3 is CASSSWGVAGSPLHF. CDR3 DNA: TGTGCCAGCAGTTCATGGGGCGTGGCAGGTTCACCCCTCCACTTT.

J is TRBJ2-1 and V is TRBV29-1; 7 nucleotides agree with TRBD2. Germline trimming cut 5 bases from V and 5 bases from J; bases unmatched to any gene: 6. The CDR3 consists of 13 residues. Per germline, CDR1 SQVTM and CDR2 ANQGSEA. CDR3 sequence (DNA): TGCAGCGTTAGAGCGGGAAACAACAATGAGCAGTTCTTC. Residues: CSVRAGNNNEQFF.

J is TRBJ1-4 and V is TRBV25-1; 7 bases fit TRBD1. Germline assignment: CDR1 MGHDK and CDR2 SYGVNS. V shed 3 bases, J shed 4 bases, and the junction held 14 bases outside the gene matches. The CDR3 sequence is 18 residues long. The CDR3 DNA reads TGTGCCAGCAGTGACCAGAAGACCCCGGGACAGATTAATGAAAAACTGTTTTTT. Its translation is CASSDQKTPGQINEKLFF.

The genes are TRBV19 and TRBJ2-1, with D perhaps TRBD1 (6 bases). This CDR3 has 15 amino acids. Per the germline V gene, CDR1 is LNHDA and CDR2 is SQIVND (reference sequence). Trimming pared 5 bases from V and 8 bases from J, leaving 19 bases between. As DNA, the CDR3 is TGTGCCAGTAGTGCAAACAGGGTCAGGGTCGATGAGCAGTTCTTC. It yields the protein CASSANRVRVDEQFF.

This clonotype showed up just a few times. This rearrangement joins TRBV14 to TRBJ1-3; the D gene is possibly TRBD1 (5 bases). CDR1 is SGHDN and CDR2 is FVKESK in the germline V gene. The ends were cut back, 0 bases at V and 3 bases at J, with 12 bases in the middle. The CDR3 has 16 amino acids. This CDR3 is CASSQDRQGIGNTIYF. Here the CDR3 DNA reads TGTGCCAGCAGCCAAGATAGGCAGGGAATTGGAAACACCATATATTTT.

The V and J genes are TRBV7-3 and TRBJ2-3; no clear D. Germline CDR1 and CDR2: SGHTA and FQGTGA. The CDR3 is made up of 15 amino acids. V was cut by 1 base and J by 2 bases, with 10 bases left in between. As DNA, the CDR3 is TGTGCCAGCAGCTTAATACCTGGAGTCACAGATACGCAGTATTTT. It codes for CASSLIPGVTDTQYF.

This clonotype showed up just a few times. V gene TRBV7-3 combines with J gene TRBJ2-6, with D perhaps matching TRBD2 (6 bases). CDR3 length equals 17 residues. Germline V lookup: CDR1 SGHTA, CDR2 FQGTGA. V was pared by 5 bases and J by 0 bases, with 14 bases between. CDR3 nucleotide sequence: TGTGCCAGCAGCCCCCTTAGCGGAGTCTCTGGGGCCAACGTCCTGACTTTC. Translated, it gives CASSPLSGVSGANVLTF.